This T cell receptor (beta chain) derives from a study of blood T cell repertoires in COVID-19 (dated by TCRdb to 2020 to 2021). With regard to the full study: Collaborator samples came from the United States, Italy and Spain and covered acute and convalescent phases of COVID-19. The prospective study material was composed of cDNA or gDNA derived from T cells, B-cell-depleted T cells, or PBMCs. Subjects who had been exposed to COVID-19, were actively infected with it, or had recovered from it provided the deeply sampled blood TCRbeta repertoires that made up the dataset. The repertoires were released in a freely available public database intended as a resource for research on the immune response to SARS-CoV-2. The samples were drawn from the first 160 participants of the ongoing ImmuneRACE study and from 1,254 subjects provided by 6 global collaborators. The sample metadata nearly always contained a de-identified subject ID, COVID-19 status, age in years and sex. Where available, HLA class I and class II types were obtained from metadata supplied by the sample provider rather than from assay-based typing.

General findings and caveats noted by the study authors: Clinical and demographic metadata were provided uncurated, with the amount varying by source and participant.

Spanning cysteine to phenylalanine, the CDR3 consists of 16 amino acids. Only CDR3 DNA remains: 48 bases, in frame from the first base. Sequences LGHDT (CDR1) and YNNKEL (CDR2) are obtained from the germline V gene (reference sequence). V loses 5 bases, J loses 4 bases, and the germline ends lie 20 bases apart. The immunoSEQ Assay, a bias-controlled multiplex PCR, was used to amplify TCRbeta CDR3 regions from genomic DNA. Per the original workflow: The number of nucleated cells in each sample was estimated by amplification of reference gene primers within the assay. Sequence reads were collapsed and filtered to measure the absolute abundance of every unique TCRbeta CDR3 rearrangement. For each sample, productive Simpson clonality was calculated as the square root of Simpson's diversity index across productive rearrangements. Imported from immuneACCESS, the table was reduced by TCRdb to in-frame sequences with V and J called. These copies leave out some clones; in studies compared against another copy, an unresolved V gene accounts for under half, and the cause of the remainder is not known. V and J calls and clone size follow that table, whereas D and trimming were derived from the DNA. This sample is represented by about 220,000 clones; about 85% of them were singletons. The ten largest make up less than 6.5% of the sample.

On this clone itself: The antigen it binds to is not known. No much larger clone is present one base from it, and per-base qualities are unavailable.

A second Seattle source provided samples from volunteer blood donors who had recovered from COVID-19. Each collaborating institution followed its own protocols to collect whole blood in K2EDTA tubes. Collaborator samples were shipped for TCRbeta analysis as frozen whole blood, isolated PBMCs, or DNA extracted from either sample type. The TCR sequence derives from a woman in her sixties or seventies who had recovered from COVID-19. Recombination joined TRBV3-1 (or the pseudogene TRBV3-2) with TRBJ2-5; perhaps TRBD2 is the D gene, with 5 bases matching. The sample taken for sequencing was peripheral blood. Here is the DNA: TGTGCCAGCAGCTGGAGAGGCGGGCCCTTTAGAGAGACCCAGTACTTC. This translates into CASSWRGGPFRETQYF.